The 10 T cell receptor beta chains listed next were all sequenced from one sample in a study of OX40 agonist ivuxolimab in advanced cancers. Data came from immunoSEQ multiplex PCR; TCRdb stores just in-frame clones and leaves some out. Of tens of thousands of clones detected, approximately 90% appear once; the ten largest clones hold 18%. Sequenced here: CD4+ or CD8+ T cells sorted from blood, sampled in a trial of the OX40 agonist ivuxolimab. All receptors derive from an adult with an advanced solid tumor such as melanoma, head and neck, liver or kidney cancer.

For the CDR3, the DNA is TGTGCCAGCAGTTTACCTATCGAGACCCGGACAGCTTACAAAGAGACCCAGTACTTC. It specifies CASSLPIETRTAYKETQYF. The chain carries TRBV27 and TRBJ2-5; weak D call: TRBD1 (6 bases). CDR1 and CDR2 from the germline V gene are MNHEY and SMNVEV (reference sequence). The length of the CDR3 is 19 residues. With 2 bases removed from V and 3 bases from J, the gap between germline ends came to 25 bases.

The J gene is TRBJ1-4, the V gene TRBV10-3, with D perhaps matching TRBD1 (5 bases). CDR3 size: 13 residues. The V and J ends lost 8 bases and 3 bases respectively, with 10 bases between them. CDR1 is ENHRY and CDR2 is SYGVKD in the germline V gene. The CDR3 reads CAIGGGPNEKLFF. The CDR3 DNA follows: TGTGCCATCGGCGGGGGACCTAATGAAAAACTGTTTTTT.

V gene TRBV5-4 combines with J gene TRBJ2-5; the D call may be TRBD1 or TRBD2 (5 bases each). Germline assignment: CDR1 SGHNT and CDR2 YYREEE (reference sequence). CDR3 length: 15 residues. Trimming removed 0 bases from V and 5 bases from J, with 14 bases in between. This CDR3 reads CASSLAGASRETQYF. The CDR3 DNA reads as TGTGCCAGCAGCTTGGCCGGGGCTAGCCGGGAGACCCAGTACTTC.

The chain combines TRBV5-1 with TRBJ1-1; D gene uncertain. The CDR3 is 14 amino acids. Trimming removed 2 bases from V and 2 bases from J, with 10 bases in between. Germline V gives CDR1 SGHRS, CDR2 YFSETQ. The CDR3, as DNA: TGCGCCAGCAGCTTCGGCAGATTAAACACTGAAGCTTTCTTT. Translation: CASSFGRLNTEAFF.

The chain employs TRBV28 and TRBJ2-7; D is undetermined. CDR1 is MDHEN, CDR2 SYDVKM, per germline. The length of the CDR3 is 14 residues. Trimming shortened V by 3 bases and J by 0 bases, and 9 bases separated the two germline ends. The CDR3 nucleotides are TGTGCCAGCAGTTTTCCCGGGCACTCCTACGAGCAGTACTTC. The encoded protein is CASSFPGHSYEQYF.

V is TRBV6-5 and J is TRBJ1-1, with 7 positions matching TRBD1. The CDR3 is made up of 14 amino acids. CDR1 MNHEY and CDR2 SVGAGI come from the germline V gene. V trimming: 7 bases; J trimming: 4 bases; junction bases outside the gene matches: 9. Here the CDR3 DNA reads TGTGCCAGCACAGGTGGGAACAGGGGCACTGAAGCTTTCTTT. Translation: CASTGGNRGTEAFF.

V is TRBV10-2 and J is TRBJ2-1, with 10 bases identical to TRBD1. This CDR3 contains 16 residues. Germline loops: CDR1 WSHSY, CDR2 SAAADI. The J segment lost 4 bases and the V segment lost 2 bases, leaving 5 bases of the junction unmatched. CDR3 coding DNA: TGCGCCAGCAGTGAGATTGACAGGGGGCCTTACAATGAGCAGTTCTTC. Amino acids: CASSEIDRGPYNEQFF.

The chain uses TRBV5-4 and TRBJ1-2, with 9 nucleotides matching TRBD1. This CDR3 has 13 residues. The trim removed 4 bases at V and 3 bases at J, leaving 1 base unmatched. Germline CDR1 and CDR2: SGHNT and YYREEE (reference sequence). The CDR3 reads CASSRDRDYGYTF. CDR3 DNA sequence: TGTGCCAGCAGCAGGGACAGGGACTATGGCTACACCTTC.

The V gene is TRBV6-1, the J gene TRBJ1-2; 9 bases fit TRBD1. CDR1 MNHNS and CDR2 SASEGT come from the germline V gene. Germline trimming cut 0 bases from V and 8 bases from J; bases unmatched to any gene: 4. The CDR3 covers 14 residues. CDR3 sequence (DNA): TGTGCCAGCAGTGAAGCGGGGGACAGGGAGGGCTACACCTTC. It specifies CASSEAGDREGYTF.

The chain recombines TRBV14 with TRBJ2-1; D unresolved. The CDR3 length is 15 residues. Per the germline V gene, CDR1 is SGHDN and CDR2 is FVKESK. V was pared by 0 bases and J by 1 base, with 7 bases between. The CDR3 sequence: CASSQDFTSYNEQFF. CDR3 nucleotides: TGTGCCAGCAGCCAAGATTTCACTTCCTACAATGAGCAGTTCTTC.